The source of this T cell receptor (beta chain) is a study of blood T cell repertoires in COVID-19. Looking at the study overall: COVID-19 samples, acute and convalescent, were from the United States, Italy and Spain. Sample material is recorded as cDNA or gDNA derived from T cells, B-cell-depleted T cells, or PBMCs.

Trimming cost V 5 bases and J 3 bases, with 11 bases left between them. Germline lookup yields CDR1 SGHTA and CDR2 FQGNSA. The CDR3 runs to 13 residues. In the authors' workflow: Using reference gene primer amplification, nucleated cell counts were estimated. The table came from immunoSEQ multiplex PCR; TCRdb's copy has only in-frame clones and leaves some out. V and J calls and clone size come straight from that table; D and trimming were deduced from the DNA. This sample has about 54,000 clones, with around 81% found just once. The V and J genes are TRBV7-2 and TRBJ2-7, with a possible D match to TRBD1 (6 bases). The source material was peripheral blood. The TCR sequence derives from a woman aged 60-75 years with acute or convalescent COVID-19. The DNA for the CDR3 is TGTGCCAGCAGCCGACAGGCCCTCTACGAGCAGTACTTC. This encodes CASSRQALYEQYF.